Sequencing of this T cell receptor (beta chain) was carried out in a study of blood T cell repertoires in COVID-19. On the study more broadly: Acute-phase and convalescent COVID-19 samples originated in the United States, Italy and Spain. PBMCs, B-cell-depleted T cells, or T cells provided the cDNA or gDNA that made up the material.

Trimming pared 8 bases from V and 0 bases from J, leaving 14 bases between. This CDR3 has 14 residues. Germline CDR1 reads MDHEN; CDR2 reads SYDVKM. In the original analysis: For nucleated cells, counts were estimated from reference gene primer amplification. The protocol was immunoSEQ multiplex PCR, while the TCRdb copy is restricted to in-frame clones and leaves out a portion. The V and J calls and the clone size are those of that table, but D and trimming were determined from the DNA. Among some 220,000 clones, over 70% were seen once, and the ten largest hold under 8.5%. This clone has more than one count but fewer than ten.

This receptor was identified in a woman between 70 and 85 years old with acute or convalescent COVID-19. Sequencing used peripheral blood. The chain recombines TRBV28 with TRBJ2-7, with TRBD2 as a possible D gene (5 bases). CDR3 loop: CASAEGFGSYEQYF. CDR3 sequence (DNA): TGTGCCAGCGCCGAGGGCTTTGGCTCCTACGAGCAGTACTTC.